This T cell receptor (beta chain) was sequenced for a study of blood T cell repertoires in COVID-19. As for the study in general: Some COVID-19 samples were acute and others convalescent; all came from the United States, Italy and Spain. Sample material is recorded as cDNA or gDNA derived from T cells, B-cell-depleted T cells, or PBMCs.

In the authors' methods: The assay estimated nucleated cells by amplifying reference gene primers. Profiling relied on immunoSEQ multiplex PCR, and the TCRdb table lists in-frame clones only, not all of them. Clonal size and the V and J genes are those of that table, whereas D and trimming came from the DNA. This sample has 150,000 to 200,000 clones, with more than 75% found just once. CDR1 and CDR2 (germline): SGHAT, FQNNGV. CDR3 length: 12 amino acids. Between the trimmed V and J ends, which lost 6 bases and 2 bases, there was a span of 8 bases. The sequence was collected from a human donor in a cohort sampled during active COVID-19. Sample: peripheral blood. The chain is built from TRBV11-2 and TRBJ2-7; unclear D gene. The CDR3 DNA is TGTGCCAGCAGTCAGGTTACCTACGAGCAGTACTTC. Its translation is CASSQVTYEQYF.